Listed below are T cell receptor beta chains from one sample, sequenced in a study of CD8 T cells in Susac syndrome. MiXCR was run by TCRdb on the immunoSEQ multiplex PCR reads, yielding one entry per CDR3 protein. The sample lists about 120,000 distinct CDR3 sequences, about 93% occurring once. Material for sequencing was CD4+ T cells from PBMCs. The receptors originated from a human donor in good health. Each CDR3 is given with its conserved first and last residue. Fields, in order: D gene, V gene, J gene, clone size, CDR3 DNA, CDR3 protein. A D gene is named only where the DNA matches it firmly. Part of the rows lack a size; the others show once, few, many or a class for expanded clones.

D: -; V: TRBV27; J: TRBJ1-4; size: -; DNA: TGTGCCAGCAGTTTAAATGGGGGCCAAGAAAAACTGTTTTTT; CDR3: CASSLNGGQEKLFF
D: TRBD1; V: TRBV5-1; J: TRBJ1-2; size: -; DNA: TGCGCCAGCAGCTTCGGACAGGGCGACTATGGCTACACCTTC; CDR3: CASSFGQGDYGYTF
D: -; V: TRBV12-3/TRBV12-4; J: TRBJ1-2; size: -; DNA: TGTGCCAGCAGTCTTCACGCTAACTATGGCTACACCTTC; CDR3: CASSLHANYGYTF
D: -; V: TRBV6-2/TRBV6-3; J: TRBJ1-2; size: -; DNA: TGTGCCAGCAGTTTCCCAGGGTATGGCTACACCTTC; CDR3: CASSFPGYGYTF
D: TRBD1; V: TRBV7-7; J: TRBJ1-5; size: -; DNA: TGTGCTAGCAGCCGACACAGGGGAGATCAGCCCCAGCATTTT; CDR3: CASSRHRGDQPQHF
D: -; V: TRBV19; J: TRBJ1-2; size: -; DNA: TGTGCCACCGGCGGACGAGGGAGAAACTATGGCTACACCTTC; CDR3: CATGGRGRNYGYTF
D: -; V: TRBV5-6; J: TRBJ2-3; size: -; DNA: TGTGCCAGCACTCTCGACTCCAAAGAGGTGAATTTT; CDR3: CASTLDSKEVNF
D: -; V: TRBV3-1; J: TRBJ1-1; size: -; DNA: TGTGCCAGCAGCCAAGGAACGGGGGTCAATCCAGCTTTCTTT; CDR3: CASSQGTGVNPAFF
D: TRBD2; V: TRBV19; J: TRBJ2-3; size: -; DNA: TGTGCCAGTAGTATAGCTAGCGGAAACACAGATACGCAGTATTTT; CDR3: CASSIASGNTDTQYF
D: -; V: TRBV5-1; J: TRBJ2-2; size: once; DNA: TGCGCCAGCAGGCCTTCCGACGGCAACACCGGGGAGCTGTTTTTT; CDR3: CASRPSDGNTGELFF
D: -; V: TRBV6-1; J: TRBJ2-3; size: -; DNA: TGTGCCAGCAGTGAGACAGCAACCGGTCACACAGATACGCAGTATTTT; CDR3: CASSETATGHTDTQYF
D: TRBD1; V: TRBV12-3/TRBV12-4; J: TRBJ1-2; size: -; DNA: TGTGCCAGCAGTTTAGATCCGGGACAGGGGGCGAATGGCTACACCTTC; CDR3: CASSLDPGQGANGYTF
D: TRBD2; V: TRBV3-1; J: TRBJ2-7; size: -; DNA: TGTGCCAGCAGCCAAGACGAGCGGGGAAGCTCCTACGAGCAGTACTTC; CDR3: CASSQDERGSSYEQYF
D: TRBD1; V: TRBV5-1; J: TRBJ2-5; size: -; DNA: TGCGCCAGCAGACCGACAGGGAGAGAGACCCAGTACTTC; CDR3: CASRPTGRETQYF
D: TRBD1; V: TRBV27; J: TRBJ1-1; size: -; DNA: TGTGCCAGCAGTCCCGGGACAGGGGGCGTTGGCACTGAAGCTTTCTTT; CDR3: CASSPGTGGVGTEAFF
D: -; V: TRBV29-1; J: TRBJ2-2; size: -; DNA: TGCAGCGTAAGGGTAGGGGGGACCATGAACACCGGGTGGCTGTTTTTT; CDR3: CSVRVGGTMNTGWLFF
D: TRBD1; V: TRBV7-8; J: TRBJ2-5; size: -; DNA: TGTGCCAGCAGCTTACAGGGGGCCGATCAAGAGACCCAGTACTTC; CDR3: CASSLQGADQETQYF
D: TRBD2; V: TRBV29-1; J: TRBJ2-1; size: -; DNA: TGCAGCGTTGCTAGCGGGATTTACAATGAGCAGTTCTTC; CDR3: CSVASGIYNEQFF
D: TRBD2; V: TRBV7-2; J: TRBJ2-3; size: -; DNA: TGTGCCAGCAGCCAGACTAGCGGGGCGCAGTATTTT; CDR3: CASSQTSGAQYF
D: -; V: TRBV3-1; J: TRBJ2-4; size: -; DNA: TGTGCCAGCAGCCAGGAAAAAAACATTCAGTACTTC; CDR3: CASSQEKNIQYF
D: -; V: TRBV14; J: TRBJ1-2; size: -; DNA: TGTGCCAGCAGCCAAGTCCTTATTGGGGACGTATATGGCTACACCTTC; CDR3: CASSQVLIGDVYGYTF
D: -; V: TRBV5-1; J: TRBJ2-3; size: -; DNA: TGCGCCAGCAGCTCGAGGGCGGACGACACTTGGGGCACAGATACGCAGTATTTT; CDR3: CASSSRADDTWGTDTQYF
D: -; V: TRBV29-1; J: TRBJ1-2; size: -; DNA: TGCAGCGTTGTCCGTGGCTACACCTTC; CDR3: CSVVRGYTF
D: TRBD2; V: TRBV7-9; J: TRBJ2-1; size: -; DNA: TGTGCCAGCAGCTTAGCAGCGGGAGGGCCAGAGCAGTTCTTC; CDR3: CASSLAAGGPEQFF
D: -; V: TRBV7-6; J: TRBJ1-1; size: -; DNA: TGTGCCAGCAGCTTAGAGCAGGGGATCAACACTGAAGCTTTCTTT; CDR3: CASSLEQGINTEAFF
D: -; V: TRBV5-4; J: TRBJ1-2; size: -; DNA: TGTGCCAGCAGCTTCCCACCAGGGAGTGGCTACACCTTC; CDR3: CASSFPPGSGYTF
D: -; V: TRBV4-3; J: TRBJ2-2; size: -; DNA: TGCGCCAGCAGCCAAAGGGGACTCCCCACCGGGGAGCTGTTTTTT; CDR3: CASSQRGLPTGELFF
D: -; V: TRBV6-6; J: TRBJ2-7; size: -; DNA: TGTGCCAGCAGTTTCACATCACAGGGCCGGGGCTACGAGCAGTACTTC; CDR3: CASSFTSQGRGYEQYF
D: -; V: TRBV7-3; J: TRBJ2-1; size: -; DNA: TGTGCCAGCAGCTCCCCAGGCACGGCCAACAATGAGCAGTTCTTC; CDR3: CASSSPGTANNEQFF
D: -; V: TRBV7-8; J: TRBJ2-3; size: -; DNA: TGTGCCAGCAGCTTACTCTGGTCCCCAGATACGCAGTATTTT; CDR3: CASSLLWSPDTQYF
D: TRBD2; V: TRBV5-4; J: TRBJ2-7; size: few; DNA: TGTGCCAGCAGTTCTAGGACTAGCGTCTCCTACGAGCAGTACTTC; CDR3: CASSSRTSVSYEQYF
D: -; V: TRBV7-6; J: TRBJ2-7; size: -; DNA: TGTGCCAGCAGCCCAGGGGCGAACGAGCAGTACTTC; CDR3: CASSPGANEQYF
D: -; V: TRBV6-2/TRBV6-3; J: TRBJ1-5; size: -; DNA: TGTGCCAGCAGTTCCGGACGAACGATTAAGGGACAGCCCCAGCATTTT; CDR3: CASSSGRTIKGQPQHF
D: -; V: TRBV19; J: TRBJ1-1; size: -; DNA: TGTGCCACCCAATTACGGACGGGGAACACTGAAGCTTTCTTT; CDR3: CATQLRTGNTEAFF
D: TRBD1; V: TRBV7-2; J: TRBJ2-5; size: -; DNA: TGTGCCAGCGAGGACAGGGCTTTCGGGACCCAGTACTTC; CDR3: CASEDRAFGTQYF
D: TRBD1; V: TRBV3-1; J: TRBJ1-1; size: -; DNA: TGTGCCAGCAGCCTCTTCGACAGGGGCGGCACTGAAGCTTTCTTT; CDR3: CASSLFDRGGTEAFF
D: TRBD1; V: TRBV7-9; J: TRBJ1-2; size: -; DNA: TGTGCCAGCAGCTTCGGACAGGGAAAGGCCCTTTATGGAGGCTACACCTTC; CDR3: CASSFGQGKALYGGYTF